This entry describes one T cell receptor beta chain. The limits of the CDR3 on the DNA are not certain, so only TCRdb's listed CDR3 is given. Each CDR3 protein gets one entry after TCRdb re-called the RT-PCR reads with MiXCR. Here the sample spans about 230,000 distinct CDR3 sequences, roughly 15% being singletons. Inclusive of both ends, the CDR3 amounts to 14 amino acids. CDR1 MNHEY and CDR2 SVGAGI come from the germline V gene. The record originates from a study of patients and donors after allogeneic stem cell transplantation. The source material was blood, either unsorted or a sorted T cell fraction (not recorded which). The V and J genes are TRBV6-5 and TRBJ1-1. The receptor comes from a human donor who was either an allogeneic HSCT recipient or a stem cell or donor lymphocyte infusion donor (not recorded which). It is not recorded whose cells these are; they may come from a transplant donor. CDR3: CASSYSVFGEGAFF.